A single sample is the source of the 8 T cell receptor beta chains below, sequenced in a study of blood T cell repertoires in COVID-19. The method was immunoSEQ multiplex PCR; TCRdb's version includes in-frame clones alone and lacks a portion of them. The sample yields approximately 60,000 clones, around 82% seen once. Sequenced sample: peripheral blood. The origin of the receptors is a man in his 60s with COVID-19, enrolled during active disease.

This clone came up a few times. This sequence joins TRBV28 and TRBJ1-1; no reliable D call. Germline assignment: CDR1 MDHEN and CDR2 SYDVKM. The CDR3 is 14 amino acids. Trimming took off 4 bases at V and 5 bases at J, with 14 bases between the two ends. CDR3 protein: CASSSYVSGTEAFF. In DNA, the CDR3 is TGTGCCAGCAGTTCCTACGTCAGCGGGACTGAAGCTTTCTTT.

The chain joins TRBV28 to TRBJ1-4; D is undetermined. Germline V gene sequence: CDR1 MDHEN, CDR2 SYDVKM. The ends were cut back, 5 bases at V and 8 bases at J, with 9 bases in the middle. The CDR3 loop spans 12 amino acids. The CDR3 bases are TGTGCCAGCAGTGATATAGAGGAAAAACTGTTTTTT. This codes for CASSDIEEKLFF.

V is TRBV5-5 and J is TRBJ2-7, with 11 bases matching TRBD1. V dropped 3 bases and J dropped 4; count of bases not matched to a gene: 6. There are 15 residues in the CDR3. CDR1 and CDR2 from the germline V gene are SGHKS and YYEKEE (reference sequence). In DNA form, the CDR3 reads TGTGCCAGCAGCTCAACGGGACAGGGGGGGTACGAGCAGTACTTC. Translating gives CASSSTGQGGYEQYF.

The chain joins TRBV3-1 (or the pseudogene TRBV3-2) to TRBJ1-2, with D possibly matching TRBD1 (5 bases). V was trimmed by 5 bases and J by 7 bases, leaving 14 bases between them. The CDR3 runs 13 residues. Germline-derived CDR1 and CDR2 are LGHDT and YNNKEL (reference sequence). The CDR3 DNA reads TGTGCCAGCAGCTCCGACAGTATGGGTGGCTACACCTTC. Amino acids: CASSSDSMGGYTF.

The rearrangement joins TRBV11-2 to TRBJ2-7; unclear D gene. Trimming removed 3 bases at V and 0 bases at J, with 6 bases between. Germline assignment: CDR1 SGHAT and CDR2 FQNNGV. The CDR3 extends over 13 amino acids. CDR3 loop: CASSFLVSYEQYF. The CDR3 DNA reads as TGTGCCAGCAGCTTTCTCGTCTCCTACGAGCAGTACTTC.

J is TRBJ2-3 and V is TRBV4-1; 16 nucleotides agree with TRBD2. Germline-derived CDR1 and CDR2 are MGHRA and YSYEKL. V shed 2 bases, J shed 2 bases, and the junction held 13 bases outside the gene matches. This CDR3 contains 21 residues. CDR3 residues: CASSQSGTSGGAIEYTDTQYF. For the CDR3, the DNA is TGCGCCAGCAGCCAATCCGGGACTAGCGGGGGGGCCATCGAATACACAGATACGCAGTATTTT.

This sequence joins TRBV19 and TRBJ2-5; 7 bases map to TRBD1. The length of the CDR3 is 15 residues. The ends lost 2 bases at V and 0 bases at J; junction bases unmatched: 3. Germline lookup yields CDR1 LNHDA and CDR2 SQIVND (reference sequence). The CDR3 reads CASSIRQGHQETQYF. CDR3 in DNA: TGTGCCAGTAGTATAAGACAGGGACACCAAGAGACCCAGTACTTC.

The gene calls are TRBV7-9 and TRBJ1-1; TRBD1 matches 9 bases. This CDR3 has 14 amino acids. J was trimmed by 5 bases and V by 1 base; bases with no gene match: 2. Germline V gives CDR1 SEHNR, CDR2 FQNEAQ (reference sequence). The CDR3 bases are TGTGCCAGCAGCTTAGACAGGGGGCTAACTGAAGCTTTCTTT. As protein: CASSLDRGLTEAFF. Drawing the rest from reference TRBV7-9 and TRBJ1-1, the complete variable domain is DTGVSQNPRHKITKRGQNVTFRCDPISEHNRLYWYRQTLGQGPEFLTYFQNEAQLEKSRLLSDRFSAERPKGSFSTLEIQRTEQGDSAMYLCASSLDRGLTEAFFGQGTRLTVV.